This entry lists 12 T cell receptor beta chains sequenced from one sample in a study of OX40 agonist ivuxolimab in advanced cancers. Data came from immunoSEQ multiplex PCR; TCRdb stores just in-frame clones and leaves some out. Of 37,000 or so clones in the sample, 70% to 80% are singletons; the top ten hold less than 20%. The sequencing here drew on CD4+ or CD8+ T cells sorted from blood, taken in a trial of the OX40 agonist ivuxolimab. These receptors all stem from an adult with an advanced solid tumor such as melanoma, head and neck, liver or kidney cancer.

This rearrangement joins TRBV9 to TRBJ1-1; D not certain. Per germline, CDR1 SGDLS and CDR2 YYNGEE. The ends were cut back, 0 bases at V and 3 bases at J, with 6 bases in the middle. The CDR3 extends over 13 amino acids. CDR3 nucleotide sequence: TGTGCCAGCAGCGTAGGTCGTTACACTGAAGCTTTCTTT. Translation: CASSVGRYTEAFF.

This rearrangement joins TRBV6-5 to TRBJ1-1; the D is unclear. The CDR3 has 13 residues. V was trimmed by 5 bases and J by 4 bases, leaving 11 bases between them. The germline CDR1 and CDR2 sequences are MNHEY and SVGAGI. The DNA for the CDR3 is TGTGCCAGCAGTCCCACTCGGGCCACTGAAGCTTTCTTT. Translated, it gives CASSPTRATEAFF.

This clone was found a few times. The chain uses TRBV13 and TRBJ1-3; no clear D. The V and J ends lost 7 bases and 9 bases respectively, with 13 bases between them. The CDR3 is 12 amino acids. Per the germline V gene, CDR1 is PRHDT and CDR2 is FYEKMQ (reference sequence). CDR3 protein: CASTLSSTTIYF. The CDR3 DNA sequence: TGTGCCAGCACCCTATCTTCAACCACCATATATTTT.

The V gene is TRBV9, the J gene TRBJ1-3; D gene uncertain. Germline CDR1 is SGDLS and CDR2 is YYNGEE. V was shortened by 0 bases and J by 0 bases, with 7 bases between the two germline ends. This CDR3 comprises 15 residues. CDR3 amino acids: CASSVEGGSGNTIYF. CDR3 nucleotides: TGTGCCAGCAGCGTAGAGGGCGGCTCTGGAAACACCATATATTTT.

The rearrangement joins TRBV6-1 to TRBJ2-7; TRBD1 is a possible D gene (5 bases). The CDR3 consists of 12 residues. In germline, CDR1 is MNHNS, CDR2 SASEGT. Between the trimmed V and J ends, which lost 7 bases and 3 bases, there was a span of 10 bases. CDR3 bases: TGTGCCAGCAAAAGACAGTTCTACGAGCAGTACTTC. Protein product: CASKRQFYEQYF.

CDR3 in amino acids: CASRYRLNQPQHF. CDR3 DNA: TGTGCCAGCAGGTACAGGTTAAATCAGCCCCAGCATTTT. This chain joins TRBV6-5 and TRBJ1-5; D perhaps matches TRBD1 (5 bases). V was shortened by 6 bases and J by 4 bases, with 10 bases between the two germline ends. The germline CDR1 and CDR2 sequences are MNHEY and SVGAGI. The CDR3 contains 13 residues.

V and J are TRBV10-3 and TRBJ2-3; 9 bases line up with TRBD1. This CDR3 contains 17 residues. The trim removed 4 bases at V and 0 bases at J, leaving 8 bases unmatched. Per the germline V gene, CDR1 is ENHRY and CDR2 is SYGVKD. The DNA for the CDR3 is TGTGCCATCAGTGCCCGGGGACAGGGAGGGAGCACAGATACGCAGTATTTT. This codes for CAISARGQGGSTDTQYF.

The CDR3: CASSYMNYEQYV. DNA for the CDR3: TGTGCCAGCAGTTACATGAACTACGAGCAGTACGTC. The chain links TRBV6-5 to TRBJ2-7, with D unclear. V shed 2 bases and J shed 3 bases, with 5 bases lying between them. The CDR3 spans 12 residues. Looked up from germline, CDR1 is MNHEY and CDR2 is SVGAGI.

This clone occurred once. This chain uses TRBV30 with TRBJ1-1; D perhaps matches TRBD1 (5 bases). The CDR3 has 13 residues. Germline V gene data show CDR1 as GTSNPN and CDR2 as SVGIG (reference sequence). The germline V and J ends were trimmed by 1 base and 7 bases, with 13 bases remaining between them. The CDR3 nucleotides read TGTGCCTGGAGTGAAAGCGTAAGGGGTGAAGCTTTCTTT. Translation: CAWSESVRGEAFF.

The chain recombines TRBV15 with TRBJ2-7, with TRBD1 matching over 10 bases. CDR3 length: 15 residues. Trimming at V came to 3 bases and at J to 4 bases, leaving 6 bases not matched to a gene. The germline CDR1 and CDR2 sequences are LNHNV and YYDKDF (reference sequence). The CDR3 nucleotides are TGTGCCACCAGCAGCCTGGGGGACAGGGGTTACGAGCAGTACTTC. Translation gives CATSSLGDRGYEQYF.

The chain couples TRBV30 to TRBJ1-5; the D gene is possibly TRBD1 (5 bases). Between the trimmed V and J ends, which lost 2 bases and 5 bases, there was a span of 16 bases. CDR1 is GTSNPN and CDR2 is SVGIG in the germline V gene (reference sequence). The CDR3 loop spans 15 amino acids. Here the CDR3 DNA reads TGTGCCTGGAGTCCAGGGTCTTTGCGTTATCAGCCCCAGCATTTT. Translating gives CAWSPGSLRYQPQHF. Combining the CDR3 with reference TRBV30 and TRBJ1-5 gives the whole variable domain SQTIHQWPATLVQPVGSPLSLECTVEGTSNPNLYWYRQAAGRGLQLLFYSVGIGQISSEVPQNLSASRPQDRQFILSSKKLLLSDSGFYLCAWSPGSLRYQPQHFGDGTRLSIL.

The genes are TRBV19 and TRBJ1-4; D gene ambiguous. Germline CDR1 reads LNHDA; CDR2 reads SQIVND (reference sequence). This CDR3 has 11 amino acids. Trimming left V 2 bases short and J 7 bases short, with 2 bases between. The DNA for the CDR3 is TGTGCCAGTAGTATAACTGAAAAACTGTTTTTT. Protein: CASSITEKLFF.